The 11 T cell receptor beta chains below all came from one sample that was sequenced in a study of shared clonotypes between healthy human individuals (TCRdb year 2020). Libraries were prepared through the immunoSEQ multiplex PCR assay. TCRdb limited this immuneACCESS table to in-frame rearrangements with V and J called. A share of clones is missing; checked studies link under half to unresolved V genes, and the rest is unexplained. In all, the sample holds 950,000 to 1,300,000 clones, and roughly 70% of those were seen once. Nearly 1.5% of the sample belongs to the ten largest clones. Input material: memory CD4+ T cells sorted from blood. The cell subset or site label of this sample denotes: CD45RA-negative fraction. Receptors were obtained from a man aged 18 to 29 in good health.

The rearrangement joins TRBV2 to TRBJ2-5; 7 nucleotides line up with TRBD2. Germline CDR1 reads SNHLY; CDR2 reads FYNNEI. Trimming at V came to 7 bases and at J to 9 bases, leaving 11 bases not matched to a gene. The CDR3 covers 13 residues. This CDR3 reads CASKGGAAGAQYF. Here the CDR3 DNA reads TGTGCCAGCAAGGGCGGGGCGGCGGGGGCCCAGTACTTC.

CDR3 amino acids: CASSLSEGINSPLHF. Here the CDR3 DNA reads TGTGCCAGCAGTTTATCCGAAGGGATTAATTCACCCCTCCACTTT. V is TRBV27 and J is TRBJ1-6; the D is unclear. From germline, CDR1 is MNHEY and CDR2 SMNVEV (reference sequence). The CDR3 extends over 15 amino acids. Trimming removed 0 bases at V and 6 bases at J, with 9 bases between.

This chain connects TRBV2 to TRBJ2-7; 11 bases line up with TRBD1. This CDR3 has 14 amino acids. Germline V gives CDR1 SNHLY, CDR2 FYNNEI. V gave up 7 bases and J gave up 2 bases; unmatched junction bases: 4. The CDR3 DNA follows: TGTGCCAGCACTTTGGACAGGGGGCCCTACGAGCAGTACTTC. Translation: CASTLDRGPYEQYF.

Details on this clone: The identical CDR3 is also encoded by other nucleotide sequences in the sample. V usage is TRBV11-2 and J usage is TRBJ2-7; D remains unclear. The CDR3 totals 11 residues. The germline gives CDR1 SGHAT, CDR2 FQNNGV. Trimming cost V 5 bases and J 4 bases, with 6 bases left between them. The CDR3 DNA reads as TGTGCCAGCAGCCCATCTTACGAGCAGTACTTC. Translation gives CASSPSYEQYF.

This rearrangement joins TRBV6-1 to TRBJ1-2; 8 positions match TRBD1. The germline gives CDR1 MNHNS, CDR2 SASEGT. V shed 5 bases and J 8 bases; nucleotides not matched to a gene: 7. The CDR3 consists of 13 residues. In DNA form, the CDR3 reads TGTGCCAGCAGTCCGACAGGGGCGGGGGGCTACACCTTC. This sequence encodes CASSPTGAGGYTF.

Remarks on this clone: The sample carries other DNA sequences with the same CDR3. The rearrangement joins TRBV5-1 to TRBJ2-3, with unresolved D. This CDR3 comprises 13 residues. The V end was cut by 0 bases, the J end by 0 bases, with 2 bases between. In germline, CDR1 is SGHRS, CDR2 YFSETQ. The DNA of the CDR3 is TGCGCCAGCAGCTTGGCCAGCACAGATACGCAGTATTTT. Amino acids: CASSLASTDTQYF.

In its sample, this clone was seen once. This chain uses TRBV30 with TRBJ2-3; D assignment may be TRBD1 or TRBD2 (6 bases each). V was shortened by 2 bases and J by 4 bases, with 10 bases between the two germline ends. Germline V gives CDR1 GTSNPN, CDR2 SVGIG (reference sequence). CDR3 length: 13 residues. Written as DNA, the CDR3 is TGTGCCTGGAGTAGGGGGACTGCAGATACGCAGTATTTT. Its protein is CAWSRGTADTQYF.

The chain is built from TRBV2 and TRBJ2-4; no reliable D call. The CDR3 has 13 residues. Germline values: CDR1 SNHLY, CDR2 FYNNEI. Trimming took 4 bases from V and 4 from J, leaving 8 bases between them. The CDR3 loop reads CASSGPVKNIQYF. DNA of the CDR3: TGTGCCAGCAGTGGGCCCGTAAAAAACATTCAGTACTTC.

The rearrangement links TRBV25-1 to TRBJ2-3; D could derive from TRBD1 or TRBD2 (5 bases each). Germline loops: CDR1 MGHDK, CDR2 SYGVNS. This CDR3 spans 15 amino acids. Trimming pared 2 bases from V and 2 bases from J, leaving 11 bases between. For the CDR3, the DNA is TGTGCCAGCAGTGAAGGGGACGGTTTCACAGATACGCAGTATTTT. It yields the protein CASSEGDGFTDTQYF.

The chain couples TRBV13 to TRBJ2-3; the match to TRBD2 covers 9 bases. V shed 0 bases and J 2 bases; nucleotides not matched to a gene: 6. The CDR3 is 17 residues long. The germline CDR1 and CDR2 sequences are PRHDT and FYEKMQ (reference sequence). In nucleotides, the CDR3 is TGTGCCAGCAGCTTAGGTTGGGCTAGCGGGACCACAGATACGCAGTATTTT. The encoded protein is CASSLGWASGTTDTQYF.

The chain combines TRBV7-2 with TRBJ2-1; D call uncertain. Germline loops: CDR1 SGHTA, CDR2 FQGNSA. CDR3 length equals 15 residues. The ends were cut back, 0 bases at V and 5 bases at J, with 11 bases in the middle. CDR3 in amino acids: CASSLAGLSNNEQFF. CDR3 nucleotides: TGTGCCAGCAGCTTAGCAGGTTTGAGTAACAATGAGCAGTTCTTC. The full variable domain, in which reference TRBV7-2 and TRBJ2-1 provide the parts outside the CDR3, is GAGVSQSPSNKVTEKGKDVELRCDPISGHTALYWYRQSLGQGLEFLIYFQGNSAPDKSGLPSDRFSAERTGGSVSTLTIQRTQQEDSAVYLCASSLAGLSNNEQFFGPGTRLTVL.